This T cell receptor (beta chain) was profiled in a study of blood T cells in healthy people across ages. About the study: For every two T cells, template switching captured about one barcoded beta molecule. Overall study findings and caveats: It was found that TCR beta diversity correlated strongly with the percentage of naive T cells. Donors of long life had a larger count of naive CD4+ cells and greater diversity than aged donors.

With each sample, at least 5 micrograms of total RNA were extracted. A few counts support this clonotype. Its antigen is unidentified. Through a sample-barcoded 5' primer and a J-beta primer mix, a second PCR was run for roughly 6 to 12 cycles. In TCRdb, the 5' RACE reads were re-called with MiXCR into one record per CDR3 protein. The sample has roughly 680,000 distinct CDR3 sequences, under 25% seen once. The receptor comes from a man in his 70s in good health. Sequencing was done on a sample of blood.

The chain's CDR3 is CASSLRQGVDEQYF. The CDR3 DNA reads as TGTGCCAGCAGCCTTCGGCAGGGTGTCGACGAGCAGTACTTC. The genes are TRBV3-1 and TRBJ2-5; TRBD1 might be the D (5 bases). The end of the DNA fits TRBJ2-7 better, so the J call may be wrong. The CDR3 spans 14 residues. CDR1 is LGHDT and CDR2 is YNNKEL in the germline V gene (reference sequence).